This T cell receptor beta chain was sequenced during a study of shared clonotypes between healthy human individuals. Overall study: Researchers assigned three CD4 naive, three CD4 memory, two CD8 naive and one CD8 memory plate to each donor.

Measured with immunoSEQ multiplex PCR; TCRdb has only the in-frame clones, and not every one. The sample yields roughly 2,500,000 clones, 80% to 95% seen once. There are 16 residues in the CDR3. Germline CDR1 is LGHNA and CDR2 is YSLEER. The germline V and J ends were trimmed by 1 base and 8 bases, with 18 bases remaining between them. The gene calls are TRBV4-3 and TRBJ2-1, with D perhaps TRBD2 (5 bases). The sequence was collected from a man younger than 30 in good health. Some clones in this sample may be carry-over from other donors' samples. The sequenced material came from naive CD4+ T cells from PBMCs. As to subset: CD45RA+ positively selected. CDR3 region: CASSQGLRRGHDEQFF. The CDR3 DNA sequence: TGCGCCAGCAGCCAAGGGTTGCGGCGCGGGCACGATGAGCAGTTCTTC.